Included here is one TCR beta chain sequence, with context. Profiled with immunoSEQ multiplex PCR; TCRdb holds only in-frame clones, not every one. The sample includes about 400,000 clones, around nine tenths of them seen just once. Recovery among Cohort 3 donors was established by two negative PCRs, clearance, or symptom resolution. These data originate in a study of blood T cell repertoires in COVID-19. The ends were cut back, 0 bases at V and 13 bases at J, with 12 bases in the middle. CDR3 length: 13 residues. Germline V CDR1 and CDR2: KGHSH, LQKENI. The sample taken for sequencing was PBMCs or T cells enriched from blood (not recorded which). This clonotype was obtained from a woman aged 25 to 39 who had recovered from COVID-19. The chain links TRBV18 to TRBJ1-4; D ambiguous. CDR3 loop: CASSPPLGRLLFF. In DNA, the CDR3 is TGTGCCAGCTCACCACCTCTTGGCAGGTTACTGTTTTTT. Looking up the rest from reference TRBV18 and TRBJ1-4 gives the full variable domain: NAGVMQNPRHLVRRRGQEARLRCSPMKGHSHVYWYRQLPEEGLKFMVYLQKENIIDESGMPKERFSAEFPKEGPSILRIQQVVRGDSAAYFCASSPPLGRLLFFGSGTQLSVL.